Below, 10 T cell receptor beta chains from the same sample are listed, as sequenced in a study of cytomegalovirus exposure and HLA in healthy donors. The primer mix had 60 Vbeta and 13 Jbeta primers. This table comes from immunoSEQ multiplex PCR, and its TCRdb copy is limited to in-frame clones, with some not included. The sample consists of about 130,000 clones, 6.5% to 9.5% of them appearing once. The specimen sequenced was PBMCs. All receptors come from a man in his forties in good health and CMV-seronegative.

This clone was observed a single time. The V gene is TRBV27, the J gene TRBJ2-2, with a possible D match to TRBD1 (6 bases). The CDR3 is 15 residues long. Trimming stripped 0 bases from V and 6 bases from J, with 11 bases between. Per germline, CDR1 MNHEY and CDR2 SMNVEV (reference sequence). This chain's CDR3 is CASSLSAGAAGELFF. Written as DNA, the CDR3 is TGTGCCAGCAGTTTATCGGCAGGGGCGGCCGGGGAGCTGTTTTTT.

The chain recombines TRBV14 with TRBJ2-7, with a possible D match to TRBD1 (6 bases). V lost 1 base and J lost 7, with 11 bases in between. This CDR3 has 13 residues. Germline loops: CDR1 SGHDN, CDR2 FVKESK. CDR3 amino acids: CASSQGQGREQYF. In DNA form, the CDR3 reads TGTGCCAGCAGCCAAGGGCAGGGGAGAGAGCAGTACTTC.

This clone occurred a few times. The V gene is TRBV28, the J gene TRBJ1-2; 12 bases are shared with TRBD1. Germline V lookup: CDR1 MDHEN, CDR2 SYDVKM. The CDR3 sequence is 16 residues long. V lost 10 bases, J lost 0 bases, and 9 bases stayed unmatched. The CDR3 protein is CATRGDRGPPNYGYTF. The DNA of the CDR3 is TGTGCCACCAGGGGGGACAGGGGGCCCCCTAACTATGGCTACACCTTC.

The rearrangement uses TRBV9 and TRBJ2-7, with TRBD1 as a possible D gene (6 bases). The CDR3 runs 15 residues. From germline, CDR1 is SGDLS and CDR2 YYNGEE. Trimming took off 2 bases at V and 2 bases at J, with 14 bases between the two ends. The CDR3 coding sequence is TGTGCCAGCAGCGTGGGGGCAGGGGACCCCTACGAGCAGTACTTC. Its protein is CASSVGAGDPYEQYF.

In this sample, this clone turned up a few times. The chain uses TRBV28 and TRBJ2-1, with 8 bases fitting TRBD2. The CDR3 runs 14 residues. Trimming cost V 7 bases and J 5 bases; bases outside gene matches: 7. The V gene's germline CDR1 is MDHEN and CDR2 SYDVKM. CDR3 loop: CASTTGGSNNEQFF. DNA for the CDR3: TGTGCCAGCACCACGGGGGGGAGTAACAATGAGCAGTTCTTC.

The chain is built from TRBV7-2 and TRBJ2-7, with a weak D call TRBD2 (6 bases). Germline loops: CDR1 SGHTA, CDR2 FQGNSA. The length of the CDR3 is 15 residues. Trimming removed 1 base from V and 3 bases from J, with 13 bases in between. Written as DNA, the CDR3 is TGTGCCAGCAGCTTAGGAGGAGGGGCCAGCTACGAGCAGTACTTC. Protein sequence: CASSLGGGASYEQYF.

The rearrangement links TRBV10-3 to TRBJ2-1, with 7 bases fitting TRBD2. The CDR3 is 14 residues long. Germline CDR1 reads ENHRY; CDR2 reads SYGVKD. The ends lost 0 bases at V and 6 bases at J; junction bases unmatched: 2. The CDR3 region is CAISESGEGNEQFF. CDR3 sequence (DNA): TGTGCCATCAGTGAGTCGGGGGAGGGCAATGAGCAGTTCTTC.

V is TRBV4-2 and J is TRBJ2-7, with 12 bases that match TRBD1. With V trimmed by 4 bases and J by 7 bases, 8 bases remained unmatched. Germline CDR1 and CDR2: LGHNA and YNFKEQ. The CDR3 length is 15 residues. The CDR3 DNA follows: TGTGCCAGCAGCCGAGTGGGACAGGGGGCGAAGGAGCAGTACTTC. This encodes CASSRVGQGAKEQYF.

This clone has only a few counts. This chain uses TRBV5-1 with TRBJ2-5, with 12 bases that match TRBD1. CDR3 size: 16 residues. Unmatched junction bases numbered 5, after V lost 0 bases and J lost 5 bases. Germline CDR1 SGHRS, CDR2 YFSETQ. CDR3 bases: TGCGCCAGCAGCTTGGAGGGGACAGGGGGCTTGGAGACCCAGTACTTC. It translates to CASSLEGTGGLETQYF.

The CDR3, as DNA: TGTGCCAGCAGCTTAGGCACGGGAGGAGGCTATGGCTACACCTTC. Residues: CASSLGTGGGYGYTF. The chain joins TRBV7-6 to TRBJ1-2; the D is unclear. The CDR3 is made up of 15 amino acids. Germline V gene sequence: CDR1 SGHVS, CDR2 FNYEAQ. The V end was cut by 1 base, the J end by 4 bases, with 13 bases between.